This entry features one TCR beta chain sequence. Its cognate antigen has yet to be identified. The input lacks base qualities; no much larger clone sits a single base away. The germline ends are 6 bases apart after V is trimmed by 3 bases and J by 1 base. The germline V gene yields SGHNT for CDR1 and YENEEA for CDR2. The CDR3 spans 13 residues, from the cysteine through the phenylalanine. Of all the DNA, just the CDR3 is kept, 39 bases in frame from base 1. Library preparation was by the immunoSEQ multiplex PCR assay. Drawn from immuneACCESS, this table holds only the in-frame rearrangements with V and J called that TCRdb kept. Clones are partly lost; checked studies trace under half to an unresolved V gene and leave the rest unexplained. The sample has 75,000 to 95,000 clones on record, about 92% of them singletons. The ten top clones hold over 1.3% of the sample. This record comes from a study of control samples from healthy donors and cancer patients (dated by TCRdb to the early 2020s).

Recombination linked TRBV11-3 to TRBJ1-1; a confident D gene designation cannot be given. Sequencing used blood. The sequence was collected from a young woman in good health. The sequence in DNA is TGTGCCAGCAGCTTCGAGAAGAACACTGAAGCTTTCTTT. Translated, it reads CASSFEKNTEAFF.